Given below is one T cell receptor (beta chain) in context. Its cognate antigen is unknown. The sample is drawn from a study of shared clonotypes between healthy human individuals. As for the study in general: CD4 naive cells filled three plates per donor, CD4 memory three, CD8 naive two and CD8 memory one. Broader study findings: Clonotype sharing levels among donors were expected to vary with sequencing depth.

The ends were cut back, 0 bases at V and 8 bases at J, with 6 bases in the middle. There are 12 residues in the CDR3. Germline V CDR1 and CDR2: SGHNT, YYREEE (reference sequence). Researchers ran the assay at a deep level. Assay: immunoSEQ multiplex PCR; the TCRdb copy retains only in-frame clones and omits some. The sample carries 1.5 million to 1.9 million clones, roughly 98% recorded once. The chain joins TRBV5-4 to TRBJ2-1; D might be TRBD1 (5 bases). The sample comprised naive CD4+ T cells sorted from blood. Specified subset: CD45RA+ positively selected. This clonotype was obtained from a man aged 25 to 45 in good health. CDR3 sequence: CASSLVGHEQFF. CDR3 nucleotides: TGTGCCAGCAGCTTGGTGGGGCATGAGCAGTTCTTC.